The 25 T cell receptor beta chains given below trace back to one sample, sequenced in a study of beta chain features in type 1 diabetes. Of the isolated RNA, all was reverse transcribed, and so the sequenced material was expressed TCRB transcripts. The method was immunoSEQ multiplex PCR; TCRdb's version includes in-frame clones alone and lacks a portion of them. The table shows about 360,000 clones, with around an eighth occurring only once. Study-wide results and caveats: Among all four CD4+ subsets, Type 1 diabetes patients had TCRB CDR3s that were moderately but significantly shorter.

Antigens for these TCRs are unknown. Sequencing was done on a sample of naive CD4+ T cells from blood. The receptors come from a woman aged 18-29 years with type 1 diabetes.

This clone was found a few times. This chain links TRBV9 with TRBJ2-7; tentatively, D is TRBD2 (6 bases). Germline V gene sequence: CDR1 SGDLS, CDR2 YYNGEE. This CDR3 has 15 amino acids. V was pared by 4 bases and J by 1 base, with 15 bases between. CDR3 sequence: CASSPSPGRSYEQYF. The CDR3 DNA sequence: TGTGCCAGCAGCCCTTCCCCAGGGAGGTCCTACGAGCAGTACTTC.

This clone has more than one count but fewer than ten. This chain joins TRBV7-9 and TRBJ2-7; a possible D gene is TRBD2 (5 bases). V lost 4 bases to trimming and J lost 5 bases, with 6 bases between them. CDR3 length equals 11 residues. CDR1 SEHNR and CDR2 FQNEAQ come from the germline V gene (reference sequence). Written as DNA, the CDR3 is TGTGCCAGCAGCTGGCGGGACGAGCAGTACTTC. Translation: CASSWRDEQYF.

This clone was seen a few times. The chain is built from TRBV5-1 and TRBJ2-2, with D perhaps TRBD2 (5 bases). The CDR3 has 15 amino acids. V was clipped by 6 bases and J by 2 bases, with 14 bases between them. The germline V gene encodes CDR1 SGHRS and CDR2 YFSETQ. In nucleotides, the CDR3 is TGCGCCAGCAACCGGGATTGGCCCAACACCGGGGAGCTGTTTTTT. It specifies CASNRDWPNTGELFF. Full variable domain (rest looked up from reference TRBV5-1 and TRBJ2-2): KAGVTQTPRYLIKTRGQQVTLSCSPISGHRSVSWYQQTPGQGLQFLFEYFSETQRNKGNFPGRFSGRQFSNSRSEMNVSTLELGDSALYLCASNRDWPNTGELFFGEGSRLTVL.

The chain uses TRBV27 and TRBJ1-2; TRBD1 agrees at 10 bases. This CDR3 region has 16 residues. Unmatched junction bases numbered 12, after V lost 8 bases and J lost 3 bases. Germline V gene lookup returns CDR1 MNHEY and CDR2 SMNVEV (reference sequence). This chain's CDR3 is CASHKRQGASHYGYTF. DNA of the CDR3: TGTGCCAGCCACAAGCGACAGGGGGCGAGCCACTATGGCTACACCTTC.

This clone was picked up a small number of times. The chain couples TRBV7-2 to TRBJ2-7; the D gene is possibly TRBD2 (5 bases). CDR1 and CDR2 (germline): SGHTA, FQGNSA. CDR3 size: 12 residues. Trimming cost V 5 bases and J 3 bases, with 8 bases left between them. This CDR3 is CASSKSGYEQYF. CDR3 coding DNA: TGTGCCAGCAGCAAGAGCGGCTACGAGCAGTACTTC.

There are a few counts of this clone. This chain joins TRBV5-1 and TRBJ2-3; possibly TRBD1 for D (5 bases). CDR3 size: 11 residues. The ends were cut back, 2 bases at V and 8 bases at J, with 6 bases in the middle. Germline loops: CDR1 SGHRS, CDR2 YFSETQ. The CDR3: CASSFRATQYF. CDR3 in DNA: TGCGCCAGCAGCTTCAGGGCTACGCAGTATTTT.

The chain joins TRBV5-4 to TRBJ2-1; 15 positions agree with TRBD2. Germline V CDR1 and CDR2: SGHNT, YYREEE (reference sequence). V was pared by 4 bases and J by 0 bases, with 5 bases of the junction left unmatched. CDR3 length equals 18 residues. The CDR3 DNA follows: TGTGCCAGCAGCCCCGGGACTAGCGGGGGGAGCTCCTACAATGAGCAGTTCTTC. Its protein is CASSPGTSGGSSYNEQFF.

V is TRBV11-2 and J is TRBJ2-1, with 8 bases fitting TRBD2. The CDR3 sequence is 15 residues long. V lost 6 bases to trimming and J lost 10 bases; unmatched junction nucleotides: 14. From germline, CDR1 is SGHAT and CDR2 FQNNGV. CDR3 region: CASSRGTSFTREQFF. CDR3 coding DNA: TGTGCCAGCAGTCGAGGGACTAGTTTTACACGGGAGCAGTTCTTC.

The chain couples TRBV6-5 to TRBJ2-4, with D possibly being TRBD1 (5 bases). In germline, CDR1 is MNHEY, CDR2 SVGAGI. The V end lost 4 bases, the J end lost 2 bases, and 9 bases lay between the germline ends. This CDR3 is 14 amino acids long. CDR3 DNA sequence: TGTGCCAGCAGTTCTGGACAAACCAAAAACATTCAGTACTTC. Amino acids: CASSSGQTKNIQYF.

The chain links TRBV6-6 to TRBJ2-7; the match to TRBD2 covers 11 bases. The CDR3 loop spans 14 amino acids. The J segment lost 3 bases and the V segment lost 6 bases, leaving 4 bases of the junction unmatched. The germline CDR1 and CDR2 sequences are MNHNY and SVGAGI (reference sequence). CDR3 DNA: TGTGCCAGCAGGGACACTAGCGGGAGCTACGAGCAGTACTTC. It is translated as CASRDTSGSYEQYF.

Here the CDR3 reads CASNPSGYEQYF. Here the CDR3 DNA reads TGTGCCAGCAACCCTAGCGGCTACGAGCAGTACTTC. The genes are TRBV28 and TRBJ2-7; 7 bases line up with TRBD2. Germline CDR1 reads MDHEN; CDR2 reads SYDVKM. V trimming: 7 bases; J trimming: 3 bases; junction bases outside the gene matches: 3. The CDR3 is 12 amino acids.

This clone occurred a few times. The chain uses TRBV9 and TRBJ2-1, with TRBD2 as a possible D gene (6 bases). The V and J ends lost 4 bases and 3 bases respectively, with 11 bases between them. CDR1 is SGDLS and CDR2 is YYNGEE in the germline V gene. The CDR3 extends over 14 amino acids. This chain's CDR3 is CASSPPGVYNEQFF. In DNA, the CDR3 is TGTGCCAGCAGCCCTCCGGGGGTCTACAATGAGCAGTTCTTC. Supplemented by reference TRBV9 and TRBJ2-1, the full variable domain reads DSGVTQTPKHLITATGQRVTLRCSPRSGDLSVYWYQQSLDQGLQFLIQYYNGEERAKGNILERFSAQQFPDLHSELNLSSLELGDSALYFCASSPPGVYNEQFFGPGTRLTVL.

This clone has just a few counts. The rearrangement links TRBV14 to TRBJ2-1, with TRBD1 matching 10 bases. This CDR3 comprises 15 residues. With V trimmed by 3 bases and J by 6 bases, 5 bases remained unmatched. The germline V gene encodes CDR1 SGHDN and CDR2 FVKESK. The CDR3 here is CASSHRDRGPNEQFF. The DNA for the CDR3 is TGTGCCAGCAGCCACCGGGACAGGGGTCCCAATGAGCAGTTCTTC. Filled out from reference TRBV14 and TRBJ2-1, the complete variable domain reads EAGVTQFPSHSVIEKGQTVTLRCDPISGHDNLYWYRRVMGKEIKFLLHFVKESKQDESGMPNNRFLAERTGGTYSTLKVQPAELEDSGVYFCASSHRDRGPNEQFFGPGTRLTVL.

In this sample, this clone turned up a few times. This chain uses TRBV30 with TRBJ2-3; 11 bases fit TRBD2. There are 15 residues in the CDR3. The ends lost 0 bases at V and 4 bases at J; junction bases unmatched: 3. Germline lookup yields CDR1 GTSNPN and CDR2 SVGIG (reference sequence). CDR3 in amino acids: CAWSVSGRASDTQYF. The CDR3, as DNA: TGTGCCTGGAGTGTTAGCGGGAGGGCCTCAGATACGCAGTATTTT. Full variable domain (outside the CDR3, taken from reference TRBV30 and TRBJ2-3): SQTIHQWPATLVQPVGSPLSLECTVEGTSNPNLYWYRQAAGRGLQLLFYSVGIGQISSEVPQNLSASRPQDRQFILSSKKLLLSDSGFYLCAWSVSGRASDTQYFGPGTRLTVL.

This clone was counted a few times. The chain couples TRBV29-1 to TRBJ1-1; maybe TRBD1 (5 bases). V dropped 6 bases and J dropped 6 bases, with 26 bases sitting between them. There are 16 residues in the CDR3. Germline V gives CDR1 SQVTM, CDR2 ANQGSEA. CDR3 bases: TGCAGCGTCGTCACCCAGGGTGCCCTTGGCCTCGCTGAAGCTTTCTTT. Translation: CSVVTQGALGLAEAFF. The full variable domain, completed using reference TRBV29-1 and TRBJ1-1, is SAVISQKPSRDICQRGTSLTIQCQVDSQVTMMFWYRQQPGQSLTLIATANQGSEATYESGFVIDKFPISRPNLTFSTLTVSNMSPEDSSIYLCSVVTQGALGLAEAFFGQGTRLTVV.

There are a few counts of this clone. The rearrangement uses TRBV2 and TRBJ1-2; 10 nucleotides align to TRBD1. V shed 4 bases, J shed 7 bases, and the junction held 3 bases outside the gene matches. Per germline, CDR1 SNHLY and CDR2 FYNNEI. This CDR3 has 13 residues. CDR3 amino acids: CASSVGTGAGYTF. CDR3 nucleotides: TGTGCCAGCAGTGTAGGGACAGGGGCTGGCTACACCTTC.

The gene calls are TRBV4-1 and TRBJ1-3, with D maybe TRBD1 (5 bases). Germline CDR1 reads MGHRA; CDR2 reads YSYEKL. The CDR3 contains 16 residues. The ends were cut back, 2 bases at V and 0 bases at J, with 11 bases in the middle. Written as DNA, the CDR3 is TGCGCCAGCAGCCAACCCACAGGCCGCTCTGGAAACACCATATATTTT. Its protein is CASSQPTGRSGNTIYF.

This clone came up a few times. V gene TRBV7-6 combines with J gene TRBJ1-6; weak D call: TRBD1 (5 bases). V dropped 2 bases and J dropped 4 bases, with 18 bases sitting between them. Germline values: CDR1 SGHVS, CDR2 FNYEAQ. This CDR3 spans 18 amino acids. The CDR3 nucleotides are TGTGCCAGCAGCTTACCCGCAGGGCAGGGCTCGTATAATTCACCCCTCCACTTT. Translating gives CASSLPAGQGSYNSPLHF.

This chain joins TRBV28 and TRBJ2-2; TRBD1 aligns across 10 bases. Trimming took 5 bases from V and 6 from J; bases not matched to a gene: 9. The CDR3 has 16 residues. The germline V gene has CDR1 MDHEN and CDR2 SYDVKM. CDR3 nucleotide sequence: TGTGCCAGCAGTATAACGGGACAGGGGATAGCCGGGGAGCTGTTTTTT. Its protein is CASSITGQGIAGELFF.

There are a few counts of this clone. The CDR3: CATSRGEGQGAHQPQHF. The CDR3 DNA reads TGTGCCACCAGCAGAGGGGAAGGACAGGGGGCCCATCAGCCCCAGCATTTT. The chain employs TRBV15 and TRBJ1-5, with 11 bases matching TRBD1. This CDR3 is 17 amino acids long. V was pared by 1 base and J by 5 bases, with 7 bases of the junction left unmatched. CDR1 is LNHNV, CDR2 YYDKDF, per germline (reference sequence).

CDR3 sequence: CASRLHREIGYTF. The CDR3 coding sequence is TGTGCCAGCAGGCTTCACAGGGAGATAGGCTACACCTTC. The genes are TRBV28 and TRBJ1-2; possibly TRBD1 for D (6 bases). Looked up from germline, CDR1 is MDHEN and CDR2 is SYDVKM. The CDR3 contains 13 residues. The ends were cut back, 6 bases at V and 8 bases at J, with 16 bases in the middle.

The chain carries TRBV19 and TRBJ2-5; D might be TRBD2 (6 bases). This CDR3 has 13 amino acids. The germline V gene encodes CDR1 LNHDA and CDR2 SQIVND (reference sequence). Trimming pared 3 bases from V and 5 bases from J, leaving 10 bases between. This chain's CDR3 is CASSINSGETQYF. CDR3 DNA: TGTGCCAGTAGTATTAATAGCGGCGAGACCCAGTACTTC.

This clone came up a few times. The genes are TRBV28 and TRBJ2-2, with a tentative D call TRBD1 (6 bases). Trimming took 10 bases from V and 5 from J, leaving 17 bases between them. The germline gives CDR1 MDHEN, CDR2 SYDVKM. The CDR3 covers 14 residues. For the CDR3, the DNA is TGTGCCACCCACCCCGGACAGAGAACCGGGGAGCTGTTTTTT. Encoded protein: CATHPGQRTGELFF.

V gene TRBV9 combines with J gene TRBJ1-4, with D possibly TRBD1 on 5 matching bases. The CDR3 runs 15 residues. Germline assignment: CDR1 SGDLS and CDR2 YYNGEE. V lost 0 bases and J lost 8, with 14 bases in between. The CDR3 bases are TGTGCCAGCAGCGTAGGCGGGGGGATGAGGGAAAAACTGTTTTTT. Amino acid sequence: CASSVGGGMREKLFF. The variable domain in full, with the rest retrieved from reference TRBV9 and TRBJ1-4, is DSGVTQTPKHLITATGQRVTLRCSPRSGDLSVYWYQQSLDQGLQFLIQYYNGEERAKGNILERFSAQQFPDLHSELNLSSLELGDSALYFCASSVGGGMREKLFFGSGTQLSVL.

This clone was seen a handful of times. The V gene is TRBV9, the J gene TRBJ2-3; a possible D gene is TRBD1 (5 bases). The germline CDR1 and CDR2 sequences are SGDLS and YYNGEE. Trimming cost V 3 bases and J 9 bases, with 20 bases left between them. The CDR3 extends over 15 amino acids. Written as DNA, the CDR3 is TGTGCCAGCAGCGCCGGACCACAGGCGTCGCACACGCAGTATTTT. As protein: CASSAGPQASHTQYF.